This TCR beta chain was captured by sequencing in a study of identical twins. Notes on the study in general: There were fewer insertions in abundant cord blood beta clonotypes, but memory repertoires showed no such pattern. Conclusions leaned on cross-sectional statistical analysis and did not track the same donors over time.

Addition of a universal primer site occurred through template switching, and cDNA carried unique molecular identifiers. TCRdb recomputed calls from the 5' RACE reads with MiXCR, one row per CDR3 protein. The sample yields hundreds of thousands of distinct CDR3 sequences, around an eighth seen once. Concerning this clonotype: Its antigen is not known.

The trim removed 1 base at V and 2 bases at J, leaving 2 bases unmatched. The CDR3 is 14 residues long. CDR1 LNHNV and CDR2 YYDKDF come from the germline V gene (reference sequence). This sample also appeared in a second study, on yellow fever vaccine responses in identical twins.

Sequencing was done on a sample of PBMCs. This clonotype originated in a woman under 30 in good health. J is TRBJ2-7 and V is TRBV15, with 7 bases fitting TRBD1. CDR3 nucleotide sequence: TGTGCCACCAGCAGAGGGGACAGCCCCTACGAGCAGTACGTC. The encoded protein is CATSRGDSPYEQYV.